This entry features one T cell receptor beta chain sequence. Its specificity is unknown. The data originate from a study of long-term antiretroviral therapy in people with HIV. Survey-level immunoSEQ v3.0 assays were run. Profiled with immunoSEQ multiplex PCR; TCRdb holds only in-frame clones, not every one. Of more than 15,000 clones in the sample, about 91% were seen once. The study, taken as a whole, reports: Comparison with controls showed narrower CDR3 length ranges in HIV repertoires. Although diversity increased after ART, it remained lower than in transplant donor controls. Across all time points, the repertoire was dominated by clones that expanded before ART. No data were available on ART adherence, viral resistance or therapy changes.

V shed 0 bases, J shed 4 bases, and the junction held 0 bases outside the gene matches. The CDR3 runs to 14 residues. The V gene's germline CDR1 is SGHRS and CDR2 YFSETQ. Specimen: unsorted PBMCs, collected 0.3 years after starting antiretroviral therapy. This receptor was identified in a man aged 60-69 years with HIV. The chain uses TRBV5-1 and TRBJ1-2, with TRBD1 matching 10 bases. DNA for the CDR3: TGCGCCAGCAGCTTGGGGACAGGGGGCTATGGCTACACCTTC. Translation gives CASSLGTGGYGYTF.